What follows are 14 T cell receptor beta chains derived from one specimen sequenced in a study of shared clonotypes between healthy human individuals. Libraries were prepared by immunoSEQ multiplex PCR; TCRdb keeps only in-frame clonotypes and omits some of them. This sample has about 110,000 clones; around 68% occur once, and the top ten carry almost 25%. Sequencing used memory CD8+ T cells sorted from blood. Indicated subset: CD45RO+ cells pooled with CCR7-negative TemRA cells. The receptors were sampled from a woman aged 25 to 39 in good health.

The chain employs TRBV10-3 and TRBJ1-1; 8 positions agree with TRBD1. The trim removed 4 bases at V and 0 bases at J, leaving 10 bases unmatched. CDR1 is ENHRY, CDR2 SYGVKD, per germline. CDR3 length equals 17 residues. The CDR3 here is CAISGEPGQAMNTEAFF. The CDR3 nucleotides read TGTGCCATCAGTGGAGAACCGGGACAGGCCATGAACACTGAAGCTTTCTTT.

This clone was observed a few times. J is TRBJ2-7 and V is TRBV6-5, with D perhaps being TRBD1 or TRBD2 (5 bases each). The CDR3 has 15 amino acids. V dropped 4 bases and J dropped 3 bases, with 16 bases sitting between them. Per germline, CDR1 MNHEY and CDR2 SVGAGI. The CDR3 coding sequence is TGTGCCAGCAGTTTAGGGACCGATAGAATCTACGAGCAGTACTTC. Translation gives CASSLGTDRIYEQYF.

The sample holds a few counts of this clone. J is TRBJ2-2 and V is TRBV30, with 11 bases that match TRBD2. CDR1 and CDR2 (germline): GTSNPN, SVGIG (reference sequence). The CDR3 runs to 15 residues. V lost 0 bases, J lost 3 bases, and 0 bases stayed unmatched. This chain's CDR3 is CAWSVLAGDTGELFF. CDR3 DNA: TGTGCCTGGAGTGTACTAGCGGGAGACACCGGGGAGCTGTTTTTT.

Within the sample, this clone is medium-sized (0.01 to 0.1%). The chain employs TRBV10-1 and TRBJ2-2, with D uncertain. This CDR3 region has 13 residues. Trimming cost V 3 bases and J 6 bases, with 8 bases left between them. Looked up from germline, CDR1 is WNHNN and CDR2 is SYGVQD (reference sequence). The CDR3 loop is CASSEPLSGELFF. For the CDR3, the DNA is TGCGCCAGCAGTGAACCGTTGTCCGGGGAGCTGTTTTTT.

This chain links TRBV19 with TRBJ1-1, with a possible D match to TRBD1 (5 bases). The CDR3 is 13 residues long. V lost 1 base and J 5 bases, leaving 8 bases between the germline ends. Germline V CDR1 and CDR2: LNHDA, SQIVND (reference sequence). The CDR3, as DNA: TGTGCCAGTAGTATAGGGGGCGAGACTGAAGCTTTCTTT. It codes for CASSIGGETEAFF.

This clone was recorded once. The genes are TRBV28 and TRBJ1-4; D is undetermined. Looked up from germline, CDR1 is MDHEN and CDR2 is SYDVKM. The V end lost 5 bases, the J end lost 8 bases, and 24 bases lay between the germline ends. The CDR3 covers 17 residues. DNA for the CDR3: TGTGCCAGCAGTCCGATAGAACCGGGCCTCAAGGTAGAAAAACTGTTTTTT. Protein sequence: CASSPIEPGLKVEKLFF. The full variable domain, with the rest looked up from reference TRBV28 and TRBJ1-4, is DVKVTQSSRYLVKRTGEKVFLECVQDMDHENMFWYRQDPGLGLRLIYFSYDVKMKEKGDIPEGYSVSREKKERFSLILESASTNQTSMYLCASSPIEPGLKVEKLFFGSGTQLSVL.

The chain is built from TRBV5-5 and TRBJ2-7; TRBD2 might be the D (5 bases). V lost 6 bases, J lost 5 bases, and 24 bases lay in between. In germline, CDR1 is SGHKS, CDR2 YYEKEE (reference sequence). This CDR3 is 16 amino acids long. As DNA, the CDR3 is TGTGCCAGCAACTTCAACCCCCGACGGGGAAGGGACGAGCAGTACTTC. It encodes CASNFNPRRGRDEQYF.

This clone was observed at least ten times. The J gene is TRBJ1-5, the V gene TRBV6-5, with 8 bases lining up with TRBD1. Germline assignment: CDR1 MNHEY and CDR2 SVGAGI. The CDR3 totals 15 residues. Unmatched junction bases numbered 7, after V lost 4 bases and J lost 5 bases. The CDR3 nucleotides are TGTGCCAGCAGTTCGGACAGGGAGCCTTATCAGCCCCAGCATTTT. It is translated as CASSSDREPYQPQHF.

This clone was observed a handful of times. The chain is built from TRBV1 and TRBJ2-7; whether TRBD2, the table's D call, matches the DNA was not checked. TRBV1 is a known pseudogene. CDR3 length: 17 residues. The CDR3 loop is CTSTPETSGPVEYEQYF. The CDR3 DNA reads as TGCACCAGCACCCCGGAGACTAGCGGGCCCGTAGAGTACGAGCAGTACTTC.

V usage is TRBV5-5 and J usage is TRBJ2-7; 10 nucleotides match TRBD2. V shed 4 bases and J 11 bases; nucleotides not matched to a gene: 12. The CDR3 is made up of 14 amino acids. Germline V gene data show CDR1 as SGHKS and CDR2 as YYEKEE (reference sequence). This CDR3 reads CASSPGTSDGKEYF. The CDR3 coding sequence is TGTGCCAGCAGCCCCGGGACTAGCGACGGCAAGGAGTACTTC.

The CDR3 spells CASKLGSDTGELFF. The CDR3 DNA sequence: TGTGCCAGCAAACTCGGGTCCGACACCGGGGAGCTGTTTTTT. This chain joins TRBV28 and TRBJ2-2; D unclear. The V gene's germline CDR1 is MDHEN and CDR2 SYDVKM. The CDR3 contains 14 residues. Trimming cost V 7 bases and J 3 bases, with 12 bases left between them.

V gene TRBV7-8 combines with J gene TRBJ2-7, with D perhaps being TRBD1 or TRBD2 (5 bases each). Trimming removed 5 bases at V and 4 bases at J, with 18 bases between. The germline CDR1 and CDR2 sequences are SGHVS and FQNEAQ. The CDR3 is 15 residues long. The CDR3 DNA follows: TGTGCCAGCAGCCCCCATCAGGGACCCGCTTACGAGCAGTACTTC. It is translated as CASSPHQGPAYEQYF.

The V gene is TRBV6-1, the J gene TRBJ2-7, with TRBD1 as a possible D gene (6 bases). The CDR3 is 13 residues long. V was cut by 3 bases and J by 5 bases, with 11 bases left in between. CDR1 and CDR2 from the germline V gene are MNHNS and SASEGT. As DNA, the CDR3 is TGTGCCAGCAGTGAGTGGACAGAGAACGAGCAGTACTTC. This translates into CASSEWTENEQYF.

CDR3 nucleotides: TGCGCCAGCAGCCACCGAACAGCAACTAATGAAAAACTGTTTTTT. As protein: CASSHRTATNEKLFF. This chain joins TRBV4-1 and TRBJ1-4; D call uncertain. V was clipped by 3 bases and J by 0 bases, with 8 bases between them. The CDR3 runs to 15 residues. Germline assignment: CDR1 MGHRA and CDR2 YSYEKL.